A single sample gave rise to the 25 T cell receptor beta chains below, sequenced in a study of blood T cell repertoires in COVID-19. Generated by immunoSEQ multiplex PCR, the TCRdb table keeps only in-frame clones and is missing some. Among about 250,000 clones listed, 86% were seen once. The sample comprised peripheral blood. The receptors were sampled from an older woman who had recovered from COVID-19.

This rearrangement joins TRBV5-1 to TRBJ1-3, with D perhaps TRBD1 (5 bases). V lost 0 bases and J lost 4, with 8 bases in between. Germline V lookup: CDR1 SGHRS, CDR2 YFSETQ. There are 14 residues in the CDR3. In DNA, the CDR3 is TGCGCCAGCAGCTTGGAGGGGTGGGGAAACACCATATATTTT. This sequence encodes CASSLEGWGNTIYF.

The chain has TRBV21-1 and TRBJ2-7; the D segment call TRBD2 is taken from the table without a DNA check. TRBV21-1 is flagged as a pseudogene. The length of the CDR3 is 16 residues. In nucleotides, the CDR3 is TGTGCCAGCAGCAAAGCACGAACCTACCCCTCCTACGAGCAGTACTTC. It codes for CASSKARTYPSYEQYF.

The V call is TRBV6-5, the J call TRBJ2-1; D perhaps matches TRBD1 (6 bases). The CDR3 loop spans 12 amino acids. The germline CDR1 and CDR2 sequences are MNHEY and SVGAGI. V lost 4 bases and J 10 bases, leaving 11 bases between the germline ends. CDR3 protein: CASSLGTQEQFF. In nucleotides, the CDR3 is TGTGCCAGCAGTTTAGGGACACAGGAGCAGTTCTTC.

The chain is built from TRBV18 and TRBJ2-3; 7 bases are a match to TRBD2. Germline-derived CDR1 and CDR2 are KGHSH and LQKENI. The ends lost 2 bases at V and 0 bases at J; junction bases unmatched: 5. The CDR3 extends over 16 amino acids. The CDR3 protein is CASSPGQRGSTDTQYF. The CDR3 region has the DNA TGTGCCAGCTCACCAGGCCAGCGGGGAAGCACAGATACGCAGTATTTT.

The chain carries TRBV10-3 and TRBJ1-2, with TRBD1 matching 7 bases. Germline CDR1 ENHRY, CDR2 SYGVKD. The CDR3 consists of 15 residues. V was clipped by 2 bases and J by 5 bases; unmatched bases: 8. The CDR3 reads CAISEGTGVVYGYTF. The CDR3, as DNA: TGTGCCATCAGTGAGGGTACAGGGGTAGTTTATGGCTACACCTTC.

This sequence joins TRBV20-1 and TRBJ2-7, with 7 positions matching TRBD1. Losses at the gene ends were 7 bases for V and 5 bases for J; bases not matched to a gene: 5. Germline V lookup: CDR1 DFQATT, CDR2 SNEGSKA (reference sequence). The CDR3 loop spans 11 amino acids. DNA of the CDR3: TGCAGTGGGGAAGGGGGCCACGAGCAGTACTTC. Amino acids: CSGEGGHEQYF.

The chain combines TRBV28 with TRBJ1-2; D is unclear. The germline gives CDR1 MDHEN, CDR2 SYDVKM. The length of the CDR3 is 11 residues. The CDR3 sequence: CGSRDPYGYTF. CDR3 in DNA: TGTGGGTCGCGAGATCCCTATGGCTACACCTTC.

V gene TRBV9 combines with J gene TRBJ1-1; TRBD1 is a possible D gene (6 bases). Trimming removed 4 bases at V and 7 bases at J, with 23 bases between. CDR3 length equals 16 residues. Germline loops: CDR1 SGDLS, CDR2 YYNGEE. For the CDR3, the DNA is TGTGCCAGCAGCAAACAGGGAGGACCTGTAGCGGGTGAAGCTTTCTTT. Amino acids: CASSKQGGPVAGEAFF.

In the case of this clone: One end of the junction fails to match germline, which may point to a read error. J is TRBJ2-1 and V is TRBV7-7; 15 bases fit TRBD2. The germline V gene encodes CDR1 SSHAT and CDR2 FNYEAQ (reference sequence). The CDR3 loop spans 15 amino acids. This chain's CDR3 is CASSLGTSGGNEQFF. DNA for the CDR3: TGTGCTAGCAGCTTGGGGACTAGCGGGGGGAATGAGCAGTTCTTC. Full variable domain (outside the CDR3, taken from reference TRBV7-7 and TRBJ2-1): GAGVSQSPRYKVTKRGQDVTLRCDPISSHATLYWYQQALGQGPEFLTYFNYEAQPDKSGLPSDRFSAERPEGSISTLTIQRTEQRDSAMYRCASSLGTSGGNEQFFGPGTRLTVL.

This clone was seen at least ten times. V and J are TRBV7-6 and TRBJ1-5; 7 nucleotides match TRBD1. Germline V CDR1 and CDR2: SGHVS, FNYEAQ. The junction had 3 bases not matched to a gene; V was cut back by 3 bases and J by 1 base. The CDR3 runs 15 residues. The DNA for the CDR3 is TGTGCCAGCAGCTTGACAGGGTGGAGCAATCAGCCCCAGCATTTT. Its protein product is CASSLTGWSNQPQHF.

The rearrangement links TRBV9 to TRBJ2-7, with 11 positions matching TRBD2. Per germline, CDR1 SGDLS and CDR2 YYNGEE. V gave up 1 base and J gave up 2 bases; unmatched junction bases: 2. The CDR3 runs 15 residues. This CDR3 reads CASSVLAGGPYEQYF. The CDR3 nucleotides read TGTGCCAGCAGCGTACTAGCGGGGGGACCCTACGAGCAGTACTTC.

The CDR3 DNA reads as TGTGCCAGCAGCCCCGACAGGACAGTGGGGGAGCAGTACTTC. It encodes CASSPDRTVGEQYF. V is TRBV6-5 and J is TRBJ2-7, with a weak D call TRBD1 (6 bases). Germline assignment: CDR1 MNHEY and CDR2 SVGAGI. V lost 6 bases, J lost 7 bases, and 19 bases lay in between. The CDR3 loop spans 14 amino acids.

About this clone itself: Other DNA sequences in the same sample also yield this CDR3. J is TRBJ2-3 and V is TRBV7-2, with 10 bases aligning to TRBD2. V shed 4 bases, J shed 1 base, and the junction held 8 bases outside the gene matches. The CDR3 runs to 17 residues. Germline CDR1 is SGHTA and CDR2 is FQGNSA. The CDR3 bases are TGTGCCAGCAGCTCCACCGGTAGCGGGGGGCGCACAGATACGCAGTATTTT. Its protein product is CASSSTGSGGRTDTQYF.

This rearrangement joins TRBV7-9 to TRBJ1-2, with D unclear. CDR1 and CDR2 (germline): SEHNR, FQNEAQ (reference sequence). V shed 1 base and J shed 5 bases, with 8 bases lying between them. The CDR3 runs 13 residues. The CDR3, as DNA: TGTGCCAGCAGCTTAGACGCTCTATATGGCTACACCTTC. It yields the protein CASSLDALYGYTF.

The gene calls are TRBV27 and TRBJ1-5; 11 nucleotides line up with TRBD1. CDR1 MNHEY and CDR2 SMNVEV come from the germline V gene (reference sequence). J lost 7 bases, V lost 5 bases, and 10 bases had no gene match. This CDR3 spans 16 amino acids. CDR3 amino acids: CASSPAGTGGWQPQHF. CDR3 in DNA: TGTGCCAGCAGTCCGGCCGGGACAGGGGGATGGCAGCCCCAGCATTTT.

The V and J genes are TRBV20-1 and TRBJ1-5, with D possibly TRBD1 on 5 matching bases. V was cut by 3 bases and J by 1 base, with 10 bases left in between. There are 14 residues in the CDR3. The germline V gene has CDR1 DFQATT and CDR2 SNEGSKA (reference sequence). Written as DNA, the CDR3 is TGCAGTGCTAGTTTTGGGGGGAGCAATCAGCCCCAGCATTTT. Translated, it gives CSASFGGSNQPQHF.

Concerning this clone: Germline is not matched at one junction end, which may reflect a read error. V usage is TRBV7-7 and J usage is TRBJ1-3; D might be TRBD1 (5 bases). CDR1 and CDR2 from the germline V gene are SSHAT and FNYEAQ (reference sequence). The CDR3 sequence is 15 residues long. The CDR3 nucleotides read TGTGCTAGCAGCTTAGCACCGGGGGCTGGAAACACCATATATTTT. Translating gives CASSLAPGAGNTIYF.

This chain connects TRBV19 to TRBJ2-5; unclear D gene. This CDR3 is 13 amino acids long. The V gene's germline CDR1 is LNHDA and CDR2 SQIVND (reference sequence). V was pared by 3 bases and J by 5 bases, with 10 bases between. Here the CDR3 reads CASSIQERETQYF. The CDR3, as DNA: TGTGCCAGTAGTATCCAGGAACGGGAGACCCAGTACTTC.

This chain uses TRBV28 with TRBJ2-7; D is perhaps TRBD2 (6 bases). Germline V gene lookup returns CDR1 MDHEN and CDR2 SYDVKM. The CDR3 is made up of 14 amino acids. Trimming left V 8 bases short and J 2 bases short, with 16 bases between. The CDR3 region has the DNA TGTGCCAGCCCTCAAAGCGGGCCCCCCTACGAGCAGTACTTC. Translated, it gives CASPQSGPPYEQYF.

The rearrangement joins TRBV18 to TRBJ2-7, with 8 nucleotides matching TRBD1. The ends lost 3 bases at V and 1 base at J; junction bases unmatched: 2. The CDR3 loop spans 14 amino acids. CDR1 KGHSH and CDR2 LQKENI come from the germline V gene. The CDR3, as DNA: TGTGCCAGCTCACCGGACAGGGCATCCTACGAGCAGTACTTC. Translating gives CASSPDRASYEQYF. The whole variable domain, filled in from reference TRBV18 and TRBJ2-7, reads NAGVMQNPRHLVRRRGQEARLRCSPMKGHSHVYWYRQLPEEGLKFMVYLQKENIIDESGMPKERFSAEFPKEGPSILRIQQVVRGDSAAYFCASSPDRASYEQYFGPGTRLTVT.

This clone was counted a single time. The rearrangement joins TRBV6-5 to TRBJ2-3; a weak D match, TRBD1 (7 bases). CDR3 length: 16 residues. Germline CDR1 MNHEY, CDR2 SVGAGI. The ends were cut back, 4 bases at V and 4 bases at J, with 18 bases in the middle. CDR3 DNA sequence: TGTGCCAGCAGTTTCAAGACCGGAGGGACAGCAGATACGCAGTATTTT. As protein: CASSFKTGGTADTQYF.

This chain joins TRBV5-1 and TRBJ2-5; D gene uncertain. Germline V gives CDR1 SGHRS, CDR2 YFSETQ. This CDR3 is built from 16 residues. V was shortened by 5 bases and J by 0 bases, with 17 bases between the two germline ends. The CDR3 sequence: CASRTGSETYQETQYF. The CDR3, as DNA: TGCGCCAGCAGGACTGGATCCGAGACGTACCAAGAGACCCAGTACTTC.

This chain links TRBV6-4 with TRBJ2-3, with a possible D match to TRBD2 (6 bases). This CDR3 contains 13 residues. Germline CDR1 and CDR2: MRHNA and SNTAGT. V was trimmed by 8 bases and J by 1 base, leaving 10 bases between them. CDR3 DNA sequence: TGTGCCAGCGGAGTAGCGGGCACAGATACGCAGTATTTT. Its protein product is CASGVAGTDTQYF.

The V gene is TRBV7-2, the J gene TRBJ1-2; D remains ambiguous. The ends were cut back, 0 bases at V and 1 base at J, with 9 bases in the middle. Germline V gene sequence: CDR1 SGHTA, CDR2 FQGNSA. This CDR3 region has 15 residues. The CDR3 here is CASSLARFLNYGYTF. The CDR3 DNA sequence: TGTGCCAGCAGCTTAGCCAGGTTCCTTAACTATGGCTACACCTTC.

This clone was seen more than once but under ten times. This chain joins TRBV27 and TRBJ2-7; 10 bases align to TRBD1. CDR3 length equals 14 residues. The ends lost 8 bases at V and 3 bases at J; junction bases unmatched: 7. Germline CDR1 is MNHEY and CDR2 is SMNVEV (reference sequence). The CDR3 nucleotides are TGTGCCAGCGGGCCGGGACAGGGGATCTACGAGCAGTACTTC. Encoded protein: CASGPGQGIYEQYF.